Listed below are T cell receptor beta chains from one sample, sequenced in a study of identifying expanded T cells in peripheral blood. Profiled with immunoSEQ multiplex PCR; TCRdb holds only in-frame clones, not every one. The sample records about 130,000 clones, 75% to 90% being singletons. The source material was blood. These receptors all come from a person between 18 and 70 years old in good health. CDR3s include the opening cysteine and the closing phenylalanine or tryptophan. A D gene is named only where the DNA matches it firmly. Size values are once, few and many counts, or a class for expanded clones, and some rows have none.

j_gene: TRBJ1-1; abundance: NA; v_gene: TRBV5-6; d_gene: NA; CDR3aa: CASSLDTSAEAFF; CDR3nt: TGTGCCAGCAGCTTAGACACGAGCGCTGAAGCTTTCTTT
j_gene: TRBJ1-5; abundance: NA; v_gene: TRBV6-6; d_gene: NA; CDR3aa: CASSNQDGFSQHF; CDR3nt: TGTGCCAGCAGTAACCAGGACGGTTTTTCCCAGCATTTT
j_gene: TRBJ1-1; abundance: NA; v_gene: TRBV7-2; d_gene: NA; CDR3aa: CASSPALGTSNTEAFF; CDR3nt: TGTGCCAGCAGCCCAGCGTTGGGGACATCGAACACTGAAGCTTTCTTT
j_gene: TRBJ1-4; abundance: NA; v_gene: TRBV7-6; d_gene: NA; CDR3aa: CASSTGRNEKLFF; CDR3nt: TGTGCCAGCAGCACCGGACGTAATGAAAAACTGTTTTTT
j_gene: TRBJ1-2; abundance: NA; v_gene: TRBV9; d_gene: TRBD1; CDR3aa: CASSADRVYTF; CDR3nt: TGTGCCAGCAGTGCGGACAGGGTCTACACCTTC
j_gene: TRBJ2-5; abundance: NA; v_gene: TRBV7-6; d_gene: TRBD2; CDR3aa: CASSLGGLAGFTRETQYF; CDR3nt: TGTGCCAGCAGCTTAGGAGGACTAGCGGGGTTTACACGAGAGACCCAGTACTTC
j_gene: TRBJ2-1; abundance: NA; v_gene: TRBV5-1; d_gene: NA; CDR3aa: CASSLEYANNNEQFF; CDR3nt: TGCGCCAGCAGCTTGGAGTACGCCAACAACAATGAGCAGTTCTTC
j_gene: TRBJ1-5; abundance: NA; v_gene: TRBV6-1; d_gene: NA; CDR3aa: CAASDRENQPQHF; CDR3nt: TGTGCCGCCAGTGATAGGGAGAATCAGCCCCAGCATTTT
j_gene: TRBJ1-3; abundance: NA; v_gene: TRBV6-1; d_gene: NA; CDR3aa: CASSSRNTIYF; CDR3nt: TGTGCCAGCAGTTCCCGAAACACCATATATTTT
j_gene: TRBJ1-1; abundance: NA; v_gene: TRBV2; d_gene: TRBD1; CDR3aa: CASREQGAMNTEAFF; CDR3nt: TGTGCCAGCAGAGAACAGGGGGCGATGAACACTGAAGCTTTCTTT
j_gene: TRBJ1-1; abundance: NA; v_gene: TRBV4-3; d_gene: TRBD1; CDR3aa: CASSPRGFDEAFF; CDR3nt: TGCGCCAGCAGCCCCAGGGGGTTCGATGAAGCTTTCTTT
j_gene: TRBJ1-5; abundance: NA; v_gene: TRBV6-1; d_gene: NA; CDR3aa: CASSEELRVQPQHF; CDR3nt: TGTGCCAGCAGTGAAGAGCTCAGGGTTCAGCCCCAGCATTTT
j_gene: TRBJ1-5; abundance: NA; v_gene: TRBV28; d_gene: NA; CDR3aa: CASARNQPQHF; CDR3nt: TGTGCCAGCGCCCGAAATCAGCCCCAGCATTTT
j_gene: TRBJ1-2; abundance: NA; v_gene: TRBV19; d_gene: NA; CDR3aa: CASSIWMEGNYGYTF; CDR3nt: TGTGCCAGTAGTATTTGGATGGAAGGGAACTATGGCTACACCTTC
j_gene: TRBJ2-3; abundance: once; v_gene: TRBV29-1; d_gene: NA; CDR3aa: CSVRGEITDTQYF; CDR3nt: TGCAGCGTTCGTGGGGAGATCACAGATACGCAGTATTTT
j_gene: TRBJ2-3; abundance: few; v_gene: TRBV11-1; d_gene: NA; CDR3aa: CASSLSTDTQYF; CDR3nt: TGTGCCAGCAGCTTGTCGACAGATACGCAGTATTTT
j_gene: TRBJ2-5; abundance: NA; v_gene: TRBV6-5; d_gene: NA; CDR3aa: CASSLRDAETQYF; CDR3nt: TGTGCCAGCAGCCTAAGGGATGCGGAGACCCAGTACTTC
j_gene: TRBJ2-5; abundance: few; v_gene: TRBV18; d_gene: TRBD2; CDR3aa: CASSPRSGRGETQYF; CDR3nt: TGTGCCAGCTCACCACGAAGCGGGAGGGGAGAGACCCAGTACTTC
j_gene: TRBJ1-2; abundance: medium-sized; v_gene: TRBV11-2; d_gene: TRBD1; CDR3aa: CASSRRQGGYGYTF; CDR3nt: TGTGCCAGCAGCCGCCGACAGGGGGGCTATGGCTACACCTTC
j_gene: TRBJ2-7; abundance: NA; v_gene: TRBV11-3; d_gene: NA; CDR3aa: CASSIGPGSHEQYF; CDR3nt: TGTGCCAGCAGTATAGGTCCAGGGTCTCACGAGCAGTACTTC
j_gene: TRBJ2-3; abundance: NA; v_gene: TRBV5-1; d_gene: TRBD1; CDR3aa: CASSLTGTGDTDTQYF; CDR3nt: TGCGCCAGCAGCTTGACCGGGACAGGGGACACAGATACGCAGTATTTT
j_gene: TRBJ2-3; abundance: NA; v_gene: TRBV5-6; d_gene: TRBD1; CDR3aa: CASSLPGQGQYF; CDR3nt: TGTGCCAGCAGCCTCCCGGGACAGGGGCAGTATTTT
j_gene: TRBJ2-7; abundance: NA; v_gene: TRBV15; d_gene: TRBD2; CDR3aa: CATSRPAGGSYEQYF; CDR3nt: TGTGCCACCAGCAGACCAGCGGGGGGCTCCTACGAGCAGTACTTC
j_gene: TRBJ1-2; abundance: NA; v_gene: TRBV11-1; d_gene: NA; CDR3aa: CASSLGAPRTDGYTF; CDR3nt: TGTGCCAGCAGCTTAGGGGCACCAAGAACGGACGGCTACACCTTC
j_gene: TRBJ1-1; abundance: few; v_gene: TRBV20-1; d_gene: NA; CDR3aa: CSAGTTEAFF; CDR3nt: TGCAGTGCTGGCACCACTGAAGCTTTCTTT
j_gene: TRBJ1-1; abundance: NA; v_gene: TRBV7-2; d_gene: NA; CDR3aa: CASSSSPGIKGAFF; CDR3nt: TGTGCCAGCAGCTCCTCCCCGGGGATCAAAGGAGCTTTCTTT
j_gene: TRBJ1-2; abundance: NA; v_gene: TRBV28; d_gene: NA; CDR3aa: CASSRTTNYGYTF; CDR3nt: TGTGCCAGCAGTCGGACAACTAACTATGGCTACACCTTC
j_gene: TRBJ2-7; abundance: NA; v_gene: TRBV5-1; d_gene: TRBD2; CDR3aa: CASSLTSGVYEQYF; CDR3nt: TGCGCCAGCAGCTTGACTAGCGGGGTCTACGAGCAGTACTTC
j_gene: TRBJ2-3; abundance: NA; v_gene: TRBV6-6; d_gene: NA; CDR3aa: CASSPGTDTQYF; CDR3nt: TGTGCCAGCAGTCCGGGGACAGATACGCAGTATTTT
j_gene: TRBJ2-1; abundance: NA; v_gene: TRBV7-9; d_gene: TRBD1; CDR3aa: CASSTGTGGDEQFF; CDR3nt: TGTGCCAGCAGCACCGGGACAGGGGGCGATGAGCAGTTCTTC
j_gene: TRBJ2-5; abundance: NA; v_gene: TRBV27; d_gene: TRBD2; CDR3aa: CASGAGRGGRETQYF; CDR3nt: TGTGCCAGCGGTGCTGGGCGGGGGGGCCGTGAGACCCAGTACTTC
j_gene: TRBJ2-2; abundance: NA; v_gene: TRBV19; d_gene: NA; CDR3aa: CASSIPGTNTGELFF; CDR3nt: TGTGCCAGTAGTATCCCCGGAACGAACACCGGGGAGCTGTTTTTT